Following are 27 T cell receptor beta chains from one sample sequenced in a study of CD8 T cells in ankylosing spondylitis. Each CDR3 protein gets one entry after TCRdb re-called the 5' RACE reads with MiXCR. The sample lists 180,000 or so distinct CDR3 sequences, approximately 10% occurring once. The specimen sequenced was blood, either unsorted or a sorted T cell fraction (not recorded which). The receptors shown here come from a male donor with ankylosing spondylitis or in good health (not recorded which).

On this clonotype itself: A much bigger clone sits one base away, suggesting this may be a read error. The rearrangement links TRBV6-6 to TRBJ1-3; D is unresolved. The CDR3 loop spans 11 amino acids. Per the germline V gene, CDR1 is MNHNY and CDR2 is SVGAGI (reference sequence). The chain's CDR3 is CASSQGNAIYF. The CDR3 bases are TGTGCCAGCAGTCAAGGAAACGCCATATATTTT.

This clonotype was detected many times. V gene TRBV6-1 combines with J gene TRBJ1-5; 9 bases line up with TRBD1. The CDR3 extends over 15 amino acids. Losses at the gene ends were 5 bases for V and 6 bases for J; bases not matched to a gene: 8. The germline V gene encodes CDR1 MNHNS and CDR2 SASEGT. CDR3 bases: TGTGCCAGCAGTCCGCGGACAGGGGAAGGTCAGCCCCAGCATTTT. It yields the protein CASSPRTGEGQPQHF.

This clonotype was observed many times. The chain has TRBV20-1 and TRBJ1-2; perhaps TRBD1 as D (5 bases). Trimming pared 0 bases from V and 3 bases from J, leaving 14 bases between. The CDR3 is 15 amino acids. Germline V CDR1 and CDR2: DFQATT, SNEGSKA (reference sequence). The CDR3 DNA follows: TGCAGTGCTAGAGATGGGGCAGGGTTTGACTATGGCTACACCTTC. It yields the protein CSARDGAGFDYGYTF.

This clonotype showed up just a few times. The gene calls are TRBV5-1 and TRBJ2-3; D is unclear. V lost 1 base, J lost 6 bases, and 6 bases lay in between. The CDR3 length is 12 residues. Germline V CDR1 and CDR2: SGHRS, YFSETQ. The CDR3 spells CASSLHGDTQYF. CDR3 nucleotides: TGCGCCAGCAGCTTGCACGGCGATACGCAGTATTTT.

This clonotype was observed many times. The V gene is TRBV4-3, the J gene TRBJ1-3; no clear D gene. The germline gives CDR1 LGHNA, CDR2 YSLEER. The CDR3 runs to 15 residues. Trimming left V 7 bases short and J 0 bases short, with 13 bases between. The CDR3 protein is CASTRDISSGNTIYF. In DNA form, the CDR3 reads TGCGCCAGCACCCGAGACATCAGCTCTGGAAACACCATATATTTT.

This clonotype was detected many times. V usage is TRBV20-1 and J usage is TRBJ2-1; a possible D gene is TRBD1 (6 bases). Germline V gives CDR1 DFQATT, CDR2 SNEGSKA (reference sequence). The CDR3 is 14 residues long. V dropped 6 bases and J dropped 6 bases, with 18 bases sitting between them. CDR3 protein: CSAQPGHVGNEQFF. DNA of the CDR3: TGCAGTGCGCAACCGGGACACGTCGGCAATGAGCAGTTCTTC.

The table lists this clonotype with many counts. The CDR3 loop reads CASSVEWGRANTIYF. The CDR3 DNA sequence: TGTGCCAGCAGCGTAGAGTGGGGTCGGGCTAATACCATATATTTT. The chain uses TRBV9 and TRBJ1-3; D uncertain. This CDR3 spans 15 amino acids. CDR1 is SGDLS, CDR2 YYNGEE, per germline. The V and J ends lost 0 bases and 10 bases respectively, with 17 bases between them. The variable domain in full, completed from reference TRBV9 and TRBJ1-3, reads DSGVTQTPKHLITATGQRVTLRCSPRSGDLSVYWYQQSLDQGLQFLIQYYNGEERAKGNILERFSAQQFPDLHSELNLSSLELGDSALYFCASSVEWGRANTIYFGEGSWLTVV.

This clonotype was seen at least ten times. The chain is built from TRBV10-3 and TRBJ2-5; TRBD1 agrees at 7 bases. Germline V gene sequence: CDR1 ENHRY, CDR2 SYGVKD. This CDR3 has 14 residues. Germline trimming cut 3 bases from V and 2 bases from J; bases unmatched to any gene: 3. The CDR3 coding sequence is TGTGCCATCAGTGAAGGCAGGGGGCAAGAGACCCAGTACTTC. It yields the protein CAISEGRGQETQYF.

In the case of this clonotype: Compared with germline, one end of the junction differs, possibly owing to a read error. V usage is TRBV30 and J usage is TRBJ2-6; 7 bases are a match to TRBD2. Germline V gene sequence: CDR1 GTSNPN, CDR2 SVGIG (reference sequence). This CDR3 is built from 17 residues. This CDR3 is CASRSAARLSGANVQTF. The CDR3 region has the DNA TGTGCCTCTCGTTCGGCGGCCCGTCTGAGCGGGGCCAACGTCCAGACTTTC.

This clonotype was detected ten times or more. The chain combines TRBV14 with TRBJ2-1; 12 bases map to TRBD2. J gave up 0 bases and V 3 bases, and 9 bases lay outside the gene matches. The CDR3 is made up of 19 amino acids. In germline, CDR1 is SGHDN, CDR2 FVKESK. The CDR3 bases are TGTGCCAGCAGCCAGGGCCTAGCGGGAGGGCCCCTCTCCTACAATGAGCAGTTCTTC. Translation gives CASSQGLAGGPLSYNEQFF.

This clonotype was seen many times. This chain connects TRBV2 to TRBJ2-2; no clear D. Germline values: CDR1 SNHLY, CDR2 FYNNEI. Trimming stripped 3 bases from V and 3 bases from J, with 11 bases between. The CDR3 length is 15 residues. DNA for the CDR3: TGTGCCAGCAGTGAGAATGGACCGCACACCGGGGAGCTGTTTTTT. This translates into CASSENGPHTGELFF. The whole variable domain, filled in from reference TRBV2 and TRBJ2-2, reads EPEVTQTPSHQVTQMGQEVILRCVPISNHLYFYWYRQILGQKVEFLVSFYNNEISEKSEIFDDQFSVERPDGSNFTLKIRSTKLEDSAMYFCASSENGPHTGELFFGEGSRLTVL.

This clonotype was recorded many times. This rearrangement joins TRBV6-2 or TRBV6-3 to TRBJ2-7; 10 positions agree with TRBD2. CDR3 length equals 15 residues. V was clipped by 6 bases and J by 0 bases; unmatched bases: 5. The V gene's germline CDR1 is MNHEY and CDR2 SVGEGT. CDR3 sequence: CASSPTSGSSYEQYF. CDR3 DNA: TGTGCCAGCAGCCCGACTAGCGGGTCCTCCTACGAGCAGTACTTC.

This clonotype was counted many times. The CDR3 spells CASHSFGQGVSTIYF. CDR3 nucleotide sequence: TGTGCCAGCCATTCATTTGGACAGGGGGTTTCCACCATATATTTT. The chain has TRBV25-1 and TRBJ1-3; 10 bases match TRBD1. With 8 bases clipped from V and 9 bases from J, the junction kept 13 bases outside the gene matches. Germline values: CDR1 MGHDK, CDR2 SYGVNS. The length of the CDR3 is 15 residues.

In this sample, this clonotype turned up many times. The chain employs TRBV5-1 and TRBJ2-3, with 13 bases lining up with TRBD2. J was trimmed by 2 bases and V by 4 bases; bases with no gene match: 4. There are 16 residues in the CDR3. The germline V gene encodes CDR1 SGHRS and CDR2 YFSETQ. This CDR3 reads CASSAGLAGTTDTQYF. In DNA form, the CDR3 reads TGCGCCAGCAGCGCGGGACTAGCGGGAACCACAGATACGCAGTATTTT. Variable domain in full (rest from reference TRBV5-1 and TRBJ2-3): KAGVTQTPRYLIKTRGQQVTLSCSPISGHRSVSWYQQTPGQGLQFLFEYFSETQRNKGNFPGRFSGRQFSNSRSEMNVSTLELGDSALYLCASSAGLAGTTDTQYFGPGTRLTVL.

The chain links TRBV10-3 to TRBJ2-7; 8 bases agree with TRBD1. Germline loops: CDR1 ENHRY, CDR2 SYGVKD. The ends lost 6 bases at V and 5 bases at J; junction bases unmatched: 6. The CDR3 consists of 13 residues. The CDR3 reads CAISKTGENEQYF. The CDR3, as DNA: TGTGCCATCAGCAAGACAGGGGAAAACGAGCAGTACTTC.

This clonotype showed up many times. The chain is built from TRBV20-1 and TRBJ2-1; no reliable D call. CDR3 length: 12 residues. Trimming took off 6 bases at V and 8 bases at J, with 14 bases between the two ends. Germline CDR1 is DFQATT and CDR2 is SNEGSKA (reference sequence). The CDR3 nucleotides are TGCAGTGCGGCCGGGCCCTCGGATGAGCAGTTCTTC. Residues: CSAAGPSDEQFF.

The sample holds a few counts of this clonotype. The CDR3 is CASRDSANQPQHF. The CDR3 nucleotides are TGCGCCAGCAGAGATTCCGCCAATCAGCCCCAGCATTTT. The chain carries TRBV5-1 and TRBJ1-5; no reliable D call. Trimming took off 5 bases at V and 3 bases at J, with 9 bases between the two ends. Germline CDR1 is SGHRS and CDR2 is YFSETQ. The CDR3 spans 13 residues.

This clonotype has a count of ten or more. The CDR3 nucleotides read TGTGCCACCAGTGATGGGGGACAGGGAAGCAATCAGCCCCAGCATTTT. Amino acid sequence: CATSDGGQGSNQPQHF. V gene TRBV24-1 combines with J gene TRBJ1-5, with 9 positions matching TRBD1. The CDR3 sequence is 16 residues long. The V gene end was trimmed by 3 bases and the J gene end by 1 base; junction bases not matched to a gene: 3. Germline lookup yields CDR1 KGHDR and CDR2 SFDVKD.

The sample holds a few counts of this clonotype. The rearrangement links TRBV29-1 to TRBJ1-2; 10 bases are a match to TRBD1. Germline-derived CDR1 and CDR2 are SQVTM and ANQGSEA. V shed 7 bases and J 7 bases; nucleotides not matched to a gene: 9. CDR3 length: 13 amino acids. CDR3 residues: CSDRDRGRGGYTF. The DNA of the CDR3 is TGCAGCGACCGGGACAGGGGTCGGGGTGGCTACACCTTC. Combining the CDR3 with reference TRBV29-1 and TRBJ1-2 gives the whole variable domain SAVISQKPSRDICQRGTSLTIQCQVDSQVTMMFWYRQQPGQSLTLIATANQGSEATYESGFVIDKFPISRPNLTFSTLTVSNMSPEDSSIYLCSDRDRGRGGYTFGSGTRLTVV.

This clonotype was seen many times. The chain recombines TRBV29-1 with TRBJ2-7; 14 nucleotides align to TRBD2. Germline V gene data show CDR1 as SQVTM and CDR2 as ANQGSEA. This CDR3 is 14 amino acids long. The trim removed 6 bases at V and 7 bases at J, leaving 8 bases unmatched. The CDR3 loop is CSVRLAGGPWEQYF. The CDR3 DNA follows: TGCAGCGTCCGACTAGCGGGAGGGCCGTGGGAGCAGTACTTC.

This clonotype was recorded at least ten times. This sequence joins TRBV12-3 or TRBV12-4 and TRBJ2-2, with D hard to call. The CDR3 runs 15 residues. Trimming removed 4 bases from V and 4 bases from J, with 13 bases in between. CDR3 bases: TGTGCCAGCAGTTGGGGTAGTTTGGGCACCGGGGAGCTGTTTTTT. Its protein product is CASSWGSLGTGELFF.

This chain uses TRBV6-1 with TRBJ2-7; maybe TRBD1 (6 bases). Per the germline V gene, CDR1 is MNHNS and CDR2 is SASEGT. The CDR3 has 11 amino acids. V lost 8 bases and J 10 bases, leaving 15 bases between the germline ends. The CDR3 DNA reads TGTGCCAGCTCAGGGGAATCGGAACAGTACTTC. It is translated as CASSGESEQYF.

This clonotype was seen at least ten times. The rearrangement uses TRBV29-1 and TRBJ2-1; TRBD1 might be the D (6 bases). The V gene lost 5 bases and the J gene lost 4 bases, with 18 bases spanning the gap. The CDR3 has 15 amino acids. Germline V lookup: CDR1 SQVTM, CDR2 ANQGSEA. Written as DNA, the CDR3 is TGCAGCGTTTGGCCCGAATGGGACACTTACAATGAGCAGTTCTTC. Its protein is CSVWPEWDTYNEQFF.

There are many counts of this clonotype. The chain uses TRBV7-7 and TRBJ2-1; 12 positions match TRBD2. V lost 5 bases to trimming and J lost 2 bases; unmatched junction nucleotides: 16. Germline-derived CDR1 and CDR2 are SSHAT and FNYEAQ (reference sequence). The CDR3 consists of 20 residues. The CDR3 protein is CASSPSPLAGGAAPYNEQFF. The CDR3 coding sequence is TGTGCCAGCAGCCCCTCTCCCCTAGCGGGAGGGGCTGCGCCCTACAATGAGCAGTTCTTC.

This clonotype was recorded at least ten times. CDR3 region: CATSAGTAPYNEQFF. The DNA of the CDR3 is TGTGCCACCAGTGCCGGGACAGCACCCTACAATGAGCAGTTCTTC. The V call is TRBV24-1, the J call TRBJ2-1; TRBD1 agrees at 7 bases. V dropped 5 bases and J dropped 2; count of bases not matched to a gene: 5. The CDR3 loop spans 15 amino acids. The V gene's germline CDR1 is KGHDR and CDR2 SFDVKD.

This clonotype was counted many times. This chain uses TRBV10-1 with TRBJ2-5; D not resolved. Germline CDR1 and CDR2: WNHNN and SYGVQD (reference sequence). There are 13 residues in the CDR3. Trimming pared 0 bases from V and 4 bases from J, leaving 6 bases between. Written as DNA, the CDR3 is TGCGCCAGCAGTGAGTCGGGCAGAGAGACCCAGTACTTC. It is translated as CASSESGRETQYF.

This clonotype was detected a few times. The chain recombines TRBV5-1 with TRBJ1-4; perhaps TRBD1 as D (5 bases). V dropped 2 bases and J dropped 7 bases, with 12 bases sitting between them. The CDR3 spans 14 residues. Germline-derived CDR1 and CDR2 are SGHRS and YFSETQ. CDR3: CASSFQGEGEKLFF. Here the CDR3 DNA reads TGCGCCAGCAGCTTCCAGGGTGAGGGTGAAAAACTGTTTTTT.